Listed here are 26 T cell receptor beta chains from one sample, sequenced in a study of blood T cell repertoires in COVID-19. Generated by immunoSEQ multiplex PCR, the TCRdb table keeps only in-frame clones and is missing some. The sample gives approximately 170,000 clones, roughly 84% of which show up once; over 9.5% is in the top ten. The material sequenced was peripheral blood. The receptors here all came from a woman aged 80 or over with active or convalescent COVID-19.

This clone is a singleton in its sample. The V gene is TRBV3-1 (or the pseudogene TRBV3-2), the J gene TRBJ1-1; the D is unclear. Trimming shortened V by 4 bases and J by 0 bases, and 15 bases separated the two germline ends. The germline gives CDR1 LGHDT, CDR2 YNNKEL (reference sequence). The CDR3 has 16 amino acids. The chain's CDR3 is CASSRSTYSMNTEAFF. The CDR3 DNA is TGTGCCAGCAGCCGATCAACGTACAGTATGAACACTGAAGCTTTCTTT.

The genes are TRBV6-4 and TRBJ2-1, with 12 bases matching TRBD2. CDR1 MRHNA and CDR2 SNTAGT come from the germline V gene. V lost 4 bases, J lost 10 bases, and 11 bases stayed unmatched. The CDR3 covers 16 residues. The CDR3 spells CASSATSGSGAGEQFF. The CDR3, as DNA: TGTGCCAGCAGTGCGACTAGCGGGAGTGGGGCCGGAGAGCAGTTCTTC.

The J gene is TRBJ2-7, the V gene TRBV30; the D is unclear. The V gene lost 6 bases and the J gene lost 6 bases, with 18 bases spanning the gap. Germline CDR1 GTSNPN, CDR2 SVGIG (reference sequence). The CDR3 covers 13 residues. The chain's CDR3 is CACSTRMSSEQYF. The CDR3, as DNA: TGTGCCTGCTCGACTCGGATGTCGTCCGAGCAGTACTTC.

This chain uses TRBV5-1 with TRBJ2-3; 16 bases agree with TRBD2. The CDR3 spans 17 residues. V shed 4 bases and J 9 bases; nucleotides not matched to a gene: 11. Germline V gene sequence: CDR1 SGHRS, CDR2 YFSETQ. Here the CDR3 DNA reads TGCGCCAGCAGCGCGGGGACTAGCGGGAGGGTCCTGGGGACGCAGTATTTT. Amino acid sequence: CASSAGTSGRVLGTQYF.

V and J are TRBV7-3 and TRBJ1-5, with D tentatively TRBD1 (6 bases). CDR1 and CDR2 from the germline V gene are SGHTA and FQGTGA. Between the trimmed V and J ends, which lost 5 bases and 6 bases, there was a span of 11 bases. The CDR3 sequence is 13 residues long. The CDR3 coding sequence is TGTGCCAGCAGCCCCGAACAGGGTCAGCCCCAGCATTTT. As protein: CASSPEQGQPQHF.

The rearrangement joins TRBV5-1 to TRBJ2-2, with 10 bases lining up with TRBD1. The CDR3 is 14 residues long. V trimming: 6 bases; J trimming: 6 bases; junction bases outside the gene matches: 5. From germline, CDR1 is SGHRS and CDR2 YFSETQ. The CDR3 coding sequence is TGCGCCAGCAATCCGGACAGGGGGGCCGGGGAGCTGTTTTTT. Its translation: CASNPDRGAGELFF.

This chain joins TRBV20-1 and TRBJ1-2; D not resolved. From germline, CDR1 is DFQATT and CDR2 SNEGSKA (reference sequence). The V and J ends lost 5 bases and 2 bases respectively, with 6 bases between them. The CDR3 has 11 amino acids. The CDR3 protein is CSAFENYGYTF. The CDR3 DNA is TGCAGTGCTTTCGAGAACTATGGCTACACCTTC.

About this clone: The junction shows a germline mismatch at one end, possibly a read error. The chain combines TRBV7-7 with TRBJ2-1, with D uncertain. The CDR3 runs 13 residues. Germline V gene lookup returns CDR1 SSHAT and CDR2 FNYEAQ (reference sequence). The CDR3 nucleotides read TGTGCTAGCAGCCCTAATCAGGACAATGAGCAGTTCTTC. Protein: CASSPNQDNEQFF. The whole variable domain, remainder taken from reference TRBV7-7 and TRBJ2-1, is GAGVSQSPRYKVTKRGQDVTLRCDPISSHATLYWYQQALGQGPEFLTYFNYEAQPDKSGLPSDRFSAERPEGSISTLTIQRTEQRDSAMYRCASSPNQDNEQFFGPGTRLTVL.

The V call is TRBV7-3, the J call TRBJ2-3, with D possibly matching TRBD1 (5 bases). Germline V gene sequence: CDR1 SGHTA, CDR2 FQGTGA. This CDR3 comprises 15 residues. Trimming stripped 5 bases from V and 2 bases from J, with 14 bases between. CDR3 sequence (DNA): TGTGCCAGCAGCCCCCAGGGCCATATCACAGATACGCAGTATTTT. Translation: CASSPQGHITDTQYF.

Relative to its sample, this clone is medium-sized. CDR3 sequence: CASSYRTAGSPLHF. CDR3 nucleotides: TGTGCCAGTAGCTACCGGACAGCAGGTTCACCCCTCCACTTT. The V gene is TRBV19, the J gene TRBJ1-6; possibly TRBD1 for D (6 bases). V lost 6 bases and J lost 9, with 15 bases in between. CDR1 and CDR2 from the germline V gene are LNHDA and SQIVND (reference sequence). The CDR3 is made up of 14 amino acids.

V gene TRBV7-2 combines with J gene TRBJ1-1; tentative D call: TRBD1 (5 bases). V dropped 6 bases and J dropped 6 bases, with 23 bases sitting between them. CDR1 and CDR2 (germline): SGHTA, FQGNSA. The CDR3 consists of 16 residues. CDR3 sequence (DNA): TGTGCCAGCAGGGACGACGTGGGTCAGGGCGTCGCTGAAGCTTTCTTT. Its protein is CASRDDVGQGVAEAFF. Looking up the rest from reference TRBV7-2 and TRBJ1-1 gives the full variable domain: GAGVSQSPSNKVTEKGKDVELRCDPISGHTALYWYRQSLGQGLEFLIYFQGNSAPDKSGLPSDRFSAERTGGSVSTLTIQRTQQEDSAVYLCASRDDVGQGVAEAFFGQGTRLTVV.

This clone was seen repeatedly, ten times or more. CDR3 region: CASTYTGEHYGYTF. CDR3 nucleotide sequence: TGTGCCAGCACCTATACAGGGGAGCACTATGGCTACACCTTC. The chain employs TRBV5-8 and TRBJ1-2, with 7 bases that match TRBD1. The CDR3 is 14 residues long. The germline gives CDR1 SGHTS, CDR2 YDEGEE. V was pared by 6 bases and J by 3 bases, with 8 bases of the junction left unmatched.

The genes are TRBV6-5 and TRBJ1-1, with 10 bases fitting TRBD1. CDR1 and CDR2 (germline): MNHEY, SVGAGI. Trimming cost V 6 bases and J 4 bases; bases outside gene matches: 8. The CDR3 runs to 15 residues. CDR3 sequence: CASRSLGTGATEAFF. The CDR3 coding sequence is TGTGCCAGCAGATCCCTTGGGACAGGGGCCACTGAAGCTTTCTTT.

The chain carries TRBV30 and TRBJ1-3; the match to TRBD1 covers 7 bases. V lost 4 bases, J lost 7 bases, and 1 base stayed unmatched. This CDR3 spans 11 amino acids. Germline V lookup: CDR1 GTSNPN, CDR2 SVGIG (reference sequence). The chain's CDR3 is CAWTRGNTIYF. In DNA form, the CDR3 reads TGTGCCTGGACCAGGGGGAACACCATATATTTT.

The chain combines TRBV10-3 with TRBJ1-5, with D unclear. V lost 2 bases, J lost 4 bases, and 9 bases lay in between. The CDR3 has 14 residues. Looked up from germline, CDR1 is ENHRY and CDR2 is SYGVKD. This CDR3 is CAISEKLRNQPQHF. The DNA of the CDR3 is TGTGCCATCAGTGAGAAGTTGAGGAATCAGCCCCAGCATTTT.

The rearrangement uses TRBV29-1 and TRBJ2-5; perhaps TRBD2 as D (5 bases). There are 10 residues in the CDR3. With 3 bases removed from V and 11 bases from J, the gap between germline ends came to 10 bases. Per germline, CDR1 SQVTM and CDR2 ANQGSEA. This chain's CDR3 is CSVDSGLQYF. The CDR3 nucleotides read TGCAGCGTTGACAGCGGTCTTCAGTACTTC.

The rearrangement links TRBV19 to TRBJ1-6; TRBD1 matches at 7 bases. Germline loops: CDR1 LNHDA, CDR2 SQIVND (reference sequence). The CDR3 is 13 amino acids. V dropped 6 bases and J dropped 6; count of bases not matched to a gene: 2. This chain's CDR3 is CASRGQFNSPLHF. The CDR3 DNA follows: TGTGCCAGTAGGGGACAGTTTAATTCACCCCTCCACTTT.

This chain joins TRBV5-1 and TRBJ2-7; a possible D gene is TRBD2 (5 bases). V was cut by 2 bases and J by 4 bases, with 13 bases left in between. The CDR3 is made up of 14 amino acids. Germline CDR1 and CDR2: SGHRS and YFSETQ. The DNA for the CDR3 is TGCGCCAGCAGCTTTGCGGGCGTGGGGTACGAGCAGTACTTC. Encoded protein: CASSFAGVGYEQYF.

This chain connects TRBV19 to TRBJ2-2; no clear D gene. Trimming pared 9 bases from V and 3 bases from J, leaving 11 bases between. The CDR3 runs to 13 residues. Germline V gene lookup returns CDR1 LNHDA and CDR2 SQIVND (reference sequence). The CDR3 region has the DNA TGTGCCAGCGCTGAGTGGTACACCGGGGAGCTGTTTTTT. It translates to CASAEWYTGELFF.

The J gene is TRBJ2-1, the V gene TRBV3-1 (or the pseudogene TRBV3-2), with TRBD2 identical over 11 bases. Germline-derived CDR1 and CDR2 are LGHDT and YNNKEL (reference sequence). The CDR3 runs 15 residues. Trimming removed 0 bases from V and 8 bases from J; junction bases left unmatched: 3. CDR3 sequence: CASSQDSGRVDEQFF. The CDR3 coding sequence is TGTGCCAGCAGCCAAGATAGCGGGAGGGTCGATGAGCAGTTCTTC.

This clone was observed a handful of times. This rearrangement joins TRBV7-2 to TRBJ2-2, with TRBD1 identical over 8 bases. This CDR3 has 16 amino acids. The germline V gene has CDR1 SGHTA and CDR2 FQGNSA. The ends lost 0 bases at V and 5 bases at J; junction bases unmatched: 5. In DNA, the CDR3 is TGTGCCAGCAGCTTAGCACGGACAGGGTGGACCGGGGAGCTGTTTTTT. It codes for CASSLARTGWTGELFF.

This clone occurred a few times. J is TRBJ2-2 and V is TRBV10-1; D call uncertain. The V and J ends lost 10 bases and 6 bases respectively, with 15 bases between them. Germline V gene lookup returns CDR1 WNHNN and CDR2 SYGVQD (reference sequence). The CDR3 runs 13 residues. CDR3 in DNA: TGCGCCACCGTCGGAATCCAGGCCGGGGAGCTGTTTTTT. Residues: CATVGIQAGELFF.

The chain is built from TRBV2 and TRBJ1-2, with 9 bases that match TRBD1. Per germline, CDR1 SNHLY and CDR2 FYNNEI. Germline trimming cut 3 bases from V and 4 bases from J; bases unmatched to any gene: 3. The length of the CDR3 is 14 residues. The CDR3 DNA reads as TGTGCCAGCAGTGAGACAGGGGGAGGCTATGGCTACACCTTC. Encoded protein: CASSETGGGYGYTF.

The V and J genes are TRBV12-3 or TRBV12-4 and TRBJ2-7; D is uncertain. This CDR3 is built from 11 residues. V was shortened by 3 bases and J by 6 bases, with 6 bases between the two germline ends. The CDR3 bases are TGTGCCAGCAGTTTGAGCTCCGAGCAGTACTTC. It is translated as CASSLSSEQYF.

The chain employs TRBV3-1 (or the pseudogene TRBV3-2) and TRBJ2-5; 7 nucleotides line up with TRBD2. This CDR3 region has 16 residues. V shed 4 bases and J 2 bases; nucleotides not matched to a gene: 10. Germline assignment: CDR1 LGHDT and CDR2 YNNKEL (reference sequence). The CDR3 reads CASSRSSWGGQETQYF. Written as DNA, the CDR3 is TGTGCCAGCAGCCGCTCATCGTGGGGGGGGCAAGAGACCCAGTACTTC.

The chain couples TRBV19 to TRBJ2-1, with 11 bases matching TRBD2. The CDR3 runs 15 residues. The V gene's germline CDR1 is LNHDA and CDR2 SQIVND (reference sequence). V lost 3 bases, J lost 9 bases, and 7 bases stayed unmatched. DNA of the CDR3: TGTGCCAGTAGTATGGGTAGCGGGAGGGCGGGTGAGCAGTTCTTC. This codes for CASSMGSGRAGEQFF.